These 24 T cell receptor beta chains came from one sample sequenced in a study of cytotoxic CD8 clonotypes in ibrutinib-treated CLL. The repertoire was sequenced with immunoSEQ multiplex PCR; TCRdb's copy has only in-frame clones and lacks some. The table shows some 140,000 clones, with roughly 90% occurring only once. The input for sequencing was PBMCs, taken after 12 months of ibrutinib treatment. All receptors derive from a human donor with chronic lymphocytic leukemia.

V gene TRBV5-1 combines with J gene TRBJ1-1; possible D gene TRBD1, 6 bases. The CDR3 covers 14 residues. The V gene lost 4 bases and the J gene lost 1 base, with 11 bases spanning the gap. Germline CDR1 reads SGHRS; CDR2 reads YFSETQ. CDR3 bases: TGCGCCAGCAGCCCGGTGGGACAGAACACTGAAGCTTTCTTT. The encoded protein is CASSPVGQNTEAFF.

V is TRBV25-1 and J is TRBJ2-7, with D possibly being TRBD1 or TRBD2 (5 bases each). CDR3 length: 14 amino acids. V was shortened by 1 base and J by 2 bases, with 9 bases between the two germline ends. CDR1 is MGHDK and CDR2 is SYGVNS in the germline V gene. The CDR3 DNA reads as TGTGCCAGCAGTGAATTCGGGACCACCTACGAGCAGTACTTC. This gives the protein CASSEFGTTYEQYF.

The J gene is TRBJ2-7, the V gene TRBV30; either TRBD1 or TRBD2 may fit D (5 bases each). The length of the CDR3 is 12 residues. The germline gives CDR1 GTSNPN, CDR2 SVGIG (reference sequence). Trimming cost V 5 bases and J 4 bases, with 12 bases left between them. CDR3 bases: TGTGCCTGGGGACCGGGACCATACGAGCAGTACTTC. This codes for CAWGPGPYEQYF. The full variable domain, its missing parts supplied by reference TRBV30 and TRBJ2-7, is SQTIHQWPATLVQPVGSPLSLECTVEGTSNPNLYWYRQAAGRGLQLLFYSVGIGQISSEVPQNLSASRPQDRQFILSSKKLLLSDSGFYLCAWGPGPYEQYFGPGTRLTVT.

V is TRBV11-2 and J is TRBJ1-4; D call uncertain. The CDR3 length is 15 residues. V lost 2 bases to trimming and J lost 7 bases, with 14 bases between them. CDR1 and CDR2 from the germline V gene are SGHAT and FQNNGV. CDR3 DNA sequence: TGTGCCAGCAGCTTAAGTCCCGGAGGCGGTGAAAAACTGTTTTTT. Protein: CASSLSPGGGEKLFF.

The V gene is TRBV18, the J gene TRBJ2-7; 7 positions agree with TRBD2. Germline CDR1 KGHSH, CDR2 LQKENI. V trimming: 8 bases; J trimming: 9 bases; junction bases outside the gene matches: 13. The CDR3 has 13 residues. The CDR3 loop reads CASLLTSLGRQYF. In nucleotides, the CDR3 is TGTGCCAGCCTCTTGACTAGCCTTGGAAGGCAGTACTTC.

V and J are TRBV18 and TRBJ2-7; D may be TRBD2 (5 bases). Germline CDR1 KGHSH, CDR2 LQKENI. V was shortened by 6 bases and J by 4 bases, with 16 bases between the two germline ends. The CDR3 sequence is 14 residues long. The CDR3 DNA reads TGTGCCAGCTCCCTCGGCGGGCCTAGATACGAGCAGTACTTC. This codes for CASSLGGPRYEQYF.

The rearrangement links TRBV11-3 to TRBJ2-7; D may match TRBD1 or TRBD2 (5 bases each). Trimming shortened V by 1 base and J by 2 bases, and 12 bases separated the two germline ends. CDR3 size: 15 residues. Germline CDR1 and CDR2: SGHNT and YENEEA. CDR3 DNA: TGTGCCAGCAGCTTAGGGGGGTCGAGACCCTACGAGCAGTACTTC. This sequence encodes CASSLGGSRPYEQYF.

This clone was observed a single time. V usage is TRBV5-1 and J usage is TRBJ2-4, with D tentatively TRBD1 (6 bases). This CDR3 is built from 14 residues. Trimming pared 3 bases from V and 8 bases from J, leaving 15 bases between. Germline assignment: CDR1 SGHRS and CDR2 YFSETQ. CDR3: CASSSRDTKDIQYF. CDR3 coding DNA: TGCGCCAGCAGCTCACGGGACACAAAAGACATTCAGTACTTC.

The CDR3 DNA sequence: TGTGCCTGGATTACCCTCGCGGGGGCCGGGGAGCTGTTTTTT. It encodes CAWITLAGAGELFF. This chain joins TRBV30 and TRBJ2-2, with 7 bases that match TRBD2. The CDR3 spans 14 residues. Trimming removed 4 bases from V and 6 bases from J; junction bases left unmatched: 8. Germline V gene sequence: CDR1 GTSNPN, CDR2 SVGIG (reference sequence).

The CDR3 region has the DNA TGCAGCGTTGGACGACAGGGAAGTCACGAGCAGTACTTC. It encodes CSVGRQGSHEQYF. The V and J genes are TRBV29-1 and TRBJ2-7; 7 bases agree with TRBD1. Trimming removed 4 bases from V and 5 bases from J; junction bases left unmatched: 8. This CDR3 comprises 13 residues. Germline CDR1 SQVTM, CDR2 ANQGSEA.

The chain is built from TRBV28 and TRBJ1-5; TRBD1 matches at 7 bases. The CDR3 is made up of 16 amino acids. The germline V gene encodes CDR1 MDHEN and CDR2 SYDVKM. The V and J ends lost 7 bases and 3 bases, in that order; junction bases with no gene match: 12. The CDR3 DNA is TGTGCCAGCACGAAGAGTAGGGGGCGAGACAATCAGCCCCAGCATTTT. The encoded protein is CASTKSRGRDNQPQHF.

A remark on this clone: The same CDR3 can be traced to other DNA sequences in this sample. The chain recombines TRBV9 with TRBJ2-3, with a tentative D call TRBD2 (6 bases). The CDR3 has 15 amino acids. Germline V lookup: CDR1 SGDLS, CDR2 YYNGEE. V lost 2 bases and J lost 1, with 11 bases in between. The CDR3 DNA reads TGTGCCAGCAGCGTGGGGGGTATCGGCACAGATACGCAGTATTTT. Translated: CASSVGGIGTDTQYF.

Concerning this clone itself: At one end, the junction sequence differs from germline, possibly due to a read error. The chain combines TRBV9 with TRBJ2-3; D remains ambiguous. CDR1 is SGDLS, CDR2 YYNGEE, per germline. The CDR3 totals 10 residues. The CDR3 DNA sequence: TGTGCCAGCAGCGTAGAACCCGCCAACTTT. Its protein is CASSVEPANF.

V is TRBV6-5 and J is TRBJ2-7; D gene ambiguous. CDR3 size: 13 residues. Germline V CDR1 and CDR2: MNHEY, SVGAGI. Between the trimmed V and J ends, which lost 0 bases and 5 bases, there was a span of 8 bases. As DNA, the CDR3 is TGTGCCAGCAGTTACTCGGAGTTCCACGAGCAGTACTTC. Protein sequence: CASSYSEFHEQYF.

This chain uses TRBV9 with TRBJ2-7; weak D call: TRBD1 (5 bases). CDR1 and CDR2 (germline): SGDLS, YYNGEE. V lost 0 bases to trimming and J lost 0 bases, with 10 bases between them. This CDR3 has 15 residues. The CDR3 loop reads CASSVGQSLSYEQYF. The CDR3 coding sequence is TGTGCCAGCAGCGTAGGACAGTCCCTCTCCTACGAGCAGTACTTC.

The chain carries TRBV19 and TRBJ2-7; 10 bases fit TRBD1. V was pared by 4 bases and J by 6 bases, with 9 bases of the junction left unmatched. The CDR3 spans 15 residues. The germline gives CDR1 LNHDA, CDR2 SQIVND (reference sequence). CDR3 DNA: TGTGCCAGTAGTACTTCCGGGACAGGGGTTGTCGAGCAGTACTTC. Translated: CASSTSGTGVVEQYF.

This sequence joins TRBV28 and TRBJ1-1, with D possibly TRBD1 on 5 matching bases. The CDR3 sequence is 13 residues long. The germline V gene has CDR1 MDHEN and CDR2 SYDVKM. The V end was cut by 6 bases, the J end by 2 bases, with 10 bases between. The CDR3: CASSPRENTEAFF. CDR3 nucleotides: TGTGCCAGCAGCCCCAGGGAAAACACTGAAGCTTTCTTT.

The genes are TRBV9 and TRBJ2-1, with TRBD2 identical over 8 bases. The CDR3 loop spans 14 amino acids. Trimming removed 0 bases from V and 5 bases from J; junction bases left unmatched: 1. The germline gives CDR1 SGDLS, CDR2 YYNGEE. Here the CDR3 reads CASSVAGGDNEQFF. CDR3 nucleotides: TGTGCCAGCAGCGTAGCGGGAGGGGACAATGAGCAGTTCTTC. The entire variable domain, with the rest obtained from reference TRBV9 and TRBJ2-1, is as follows: DSGVTQTPKHLITATGQRVTLRCSPRSGDLSVYWYQQSLDQGLQFLIQYYNGEERAKGNILERFSAQQFPDLHSELNLSSLELGDSALYFCASSVAGGDNEQFFGPGTRLTVL.

The rearrangement uses TRBV10-2 and TRBJ2-1, with D possibly TRBD1 on 6 matching bases. There are 14 residues in the CDR3. The V end lost 2 bases, the J end lost 3 bases, and 8 bases lay between the germline ends. Germline CDR1 and CDR2: WSHSY and SAAADI. The CDR3 reads CASSETGSYNEQFF. The CDR3, as DNA: TGCGCCAGCAGTGAGACAGGGAGCTACAATGAGCAGTTCTTC.

This rearrangement joins TRBV5-6 to TRBJ1-2; no clear D. V was pared by 0 bases and J by 4 bases, with 13 bases between. The length of the CDR3 is 15 residues. CDR1 is SGHDT and CDR2 is YYEEEE in the germline V gene. Here the CDR3 reads CASSLAARESYGYTF. In nucleotides, the CDR3 is TGTGCCAGCAGCTTGGCCGCGAGAGAGAGCTATGGCTACACCTTC.

The chain's CDR3 is CASSVTSGRISYEQYF. CDR3 nucleotides: TGTGCCAGCTCGGTGACTAGCGGGAGGATCTCCTACGAGCAGTACTTC. This rearrangement joins TRBV18 to TRBJ2-7; 13 nucleotides match TRBD2. The V and J ends lost 6 bases and 0 bases, in that order; junction bases with no gene match: 5. Per germline, CDR1 KGHSH and CDR2 LQKENI. This CDR3 spans 16 amino acids.

The chain recombines TRBV4-1 with TRBJ2-7; no firm D call. Trimming took off 0 bases at V and 6 bases at J, with 9 bases between the two ends. Germline CDR1 reads MGHRA; CDR2 reads YSYEKL. The CDR3 totals 13 residues. The CDR3: CASSQEDWGEQYF. The CDR3 region has the DNA TGCGCCAGCAGCCAAGAGGATTGGGGCGAGCAGTACTTC.

The chain couples TRBV19 to TRBJ2-4; tentative D call: TRBD1 (5 bases). Deletions cut 3 bases from V and 1 base from J, with 16 bases between. Germline loops: CDR1 LNHDA, CDR2 SQIVND (reference sequence). This CDR3 contains 17 residues. CDR3 loop: CASSILGDPYAKNIQYF. CDR3 DNA sequence: TGTGCCAGTAGTATTTTAGGGGATCCCTATGCCAAAAACATTCAGTACTTC.

The J gene is TRBJ2-1, the V gene TRBV29-1; D is unclear. This CDR3 comprises 14 residues. Trimming cost V 4 bases and J 7 bases, with 17 bases left between them. Germline V gene sequence: CDR1 SQVTM, CDR2 ANQGSEA. The CDR3 reads CSVASADVFNEQFF. In DNA form, the CDR3 reads TGCAGCGTTGCTTCCGCCGACGTCTTTAATGAGCAGTTCTTC.